The clone carrying this TCR beta chain was counted many times. The antigen remains unidentified. Arm-PCR with iRepertoire HTBI primers amplified the CDR3 regions for these TCR beta libraries. One entry per CDR3 protein results from TCRdb running MiXCR on the multiplex PCR reads. The repertoire holds around 250,000 distinct CDR3 sequences, with 15% to 20% as singletons. The time point: newly diagnosed GD, antithyroid drugs for less than 3 months. Researchers made the TCR library from RNA that was extracted from PBMCs. This sample was taken from a study of regulatory T cells in long-lasting Graves disease. Overall study findings and caveats: Persistent disease favored TRBV28, TRBJ1-2 and TRBJ2-5.

The CDR3 covers 13 residues. Between the trimmed V and J ends, which lost 3 bases and 6 bases, there was a span of 13 bases. Per the germline V gene, CDR1 is SGHRS and CDR2 is YFSETQ. In addition, the sample was reused for a study of T cells in Graves' hyperthyroidism and ophthalmopathy.

The chain recombines TRBV5-1 with TRBJ2-7; a possible D gene is TRBD2 (5 bases). This clonotype was obtained from a woman aged 25 to 45 with Graves disease. This specimen consisted of peripheral blood mononuclear cells (PBMCs), obtained at new diagnosis, from a patient treated with antithyroid drugs. The CDR3 region is CASSWTAASEQYF. In nucleotides, the CDR3 is TGCGCCAGCAGCTGGACTGCCGCCAGCGAGCAGTACTTC. Looking up the rest from reference TRBV5-1 and TRBJ2-7 gives the full variable domain: KAGVTQTPRYLIKTRGQQVTLSCSPISGHRSVSWYQQTPGQGLQFLFEYFSETQRNKGNFPGRFSGRQFSNSRSEMNVSTLELGDSALYLCASSWTAASEQYFGPGTRLTVT.